The 26 T cell receptor beta chains below were found in one sample sequenced in a study of T-cell reconstitution after alpha-beta-depleted transplantation in children (dated by TCRdb to 2015 to 2016). Library method: PCR. TCRdb lists the instrument as Illumina HiSeq 2500. Molecular barcoding was employed in the preparation of TCR libraries, with unique molecular identifiers being used to normalize TCRbeta repertoire quantification. The raw public reads went through TCRdb reprocessing: fastp at Q25, MiXCR clone calling, in-frame beta chains kept. Here each entry gathers all rows of one CDR3 protein and keeps the most common genes and DNA. The sample table contains about 980,000 distinct CDR3 sequences; only one count was recorded for around 30% of them. The ten top clones hold about 28% of the sample. The treatment or condition label here, explained by the study, means: allogeneic hematopoietic cell transplantation with graft depleted of TCRalphabeta T cells and CD19 B cells.

The source material was PBMCs, mostly from graft donor cells, sampled 360 days after TCRalphabeta/CD19-depleted stem cell transplant. Receptors originate from a boy under two years old who had a stem cell transplant for SCID, so the T cells may come from the graft donor.

This clonotype was seen a few times. The V gene is TRBV6-1, the J gene TRBJ2-1, with a possible D match to TRBD1 (6 bases). The CDR3 covers 13 residues. Trimming stripped 4 bases from V and 9 bases from J, with 13 bases between. Germline CDR1 reads MNHNS; CDR2 reads SASEGT. In DNA form, the CDR3 reads TGTGCCAGCAGTGGAGACAGGTTGGGTGAGCAGTTCTTC. This sequence encodes CASSGDRLGEQFF.

This clonotype appeared a few times. The chain combines TRBV12-3 or TRBV12-4 with TRBJ1-5; no reliable D call. The CDR3 is 13 amino acids. V was pared by 6 bases and J by 5 bases, with 11 bases between. The CDR3 is CASSHQGDQPQHF. In DNA form, the CDR3 reads TGTGCCAGCAGCCACCAAGGCGATCAGCCCCAGCATTTT.

Comment on this clonotype: This may be a read error, as it is one base from a much larger clone. V gene TRBV4-1 combines with J gene TRBJ2-3; D is unclear. The CDR3 totals 15 residues. Trimming removed 0 bases at V and 10 bases at J, with 17 bases between. Germline assignment: CDR1 MGHRA and CDR2 YSYEKL. This chain's CDR3 is CASSQERMLANAQYF. The DNA of the CDR3 is TGCGCCAGCAGCCAAGAACGGATGCTCGCAAATGCGCAGTATTTT.

The chain has TRBV4-3 and TRBJ2-7; perhaps TRBD1 as D (6 bases). Trimming left V 2 bases short and J 7 bases short, with 18 bases between. The CDR3 loop spans 15 amino acids. Germline CDR1 LGHNA, CDR2 YSLEER. This chain's CDR3 is CASSQSTGRTGEQYF. The DNA for the CDR3 is TGCGCCAGCAGCCAAAGTACGGGGAGAACAGGGGAGCAGTACTTC.

DNA of the CDR3: TGTGCCAGCAGCCCCCAGGGGCTCCCCACCTCCGAGCAGTACTTC. Amino acids: CASSPQGLPTSEQYF. This chain uses TRBV12-3 or TRBV12-4 with TRBJ2-7, with D possibly being TRBD1 (6 bases). Between the trimmed V and J ends, which lost 6 bases and 6 bases, there was a span of 21 bases. The CDR3 is 15 residues long.

The chain has TRBV4-2 and TRBJ2-1; TRBD2 aligns across 15 bases. V shed 0 bases, J shed 3 bases, and the junction held 6 bases outside the gene matches. Germline loops: CDR1 LGHNA, CDR2 YNFKEQ. The CDR3 contains 19 residues. CDR3 in DNA: TGTGCCAGCAGCCAAGATGGACTAGCGGGGGGGCCCGGCTACAATGAGCAGTTCTTC. It is translated as CASSQDGLAGGPGYNEQFF.

The sample holds many counts of this clonotype. The chain combines TRBV12-3 or TRBV12-4 with TRBJ2-3; the D gene is possibly TRBD1 (5 bases). Trimming took off 7 bases at V and 2 bases at J, with 10 bases between the two ends. The CDR3 contains 13 residues. DNA of the CDR3: TGTGCCAGCACCACGGACACCACAGATACGCAGTATTTT. Translating gives CASTTDTTDTQYF.

The V call is TRBV27, the J call TRBJ1-1; D unresolved. V lost 1 base and J lost 3, with 12 bases in between. This CDR3 region has 15 residues. CDR1 and CDR2 from the germline V gene are MNHEY and SMNVEV (reference sequence). The CDR3 spells CASSLFGPGDTEAFF. The CDR3 nucleotides are TGTGCCAGCAGTTTATTTGGCCCCGGGGACACTGAAGCTTTCTTT.

This clonotype appeared a few times. Sequence at one end of the junction differs from germline and may be a read error. The chain couples TRBV5-1 to TRBJ2-1; the match to TRBD2 covers 7 bases. The CDR3 has 15 amino acids. Germline values: CDR1 SGHRS, CDR2 YFSETQ. CDR3 sequence reads: CASNLGGTSYNEQFF. The CDR3 DNA follows: TGCGCCAGCAACTTGGGGGGGACCTCCTACAATGAGCAGTTCTTC.

This clonotype turned up a few times. The J gene is TRBJ2-7, the V gene TRBV21-1; the table's D call of TRBD1 was not tested on the DNA. TRBV21-1 is tagged as a pseudogene. The CDR3 length is 17 residues. The CDR3 coding sequence is TGTGCCAGCAGCAAAGGGGGACAGGGGACCAGCGACTACGAGCAGTACTTC. Protein product: CASSKGGQGTSDYEQYF.

This clonotype showed up many times. The V and J genes are TRBV5-1 and TRBJ2-5; no reliable D call. Looked up from germline, CDR1 is SGHRS and CDR2 is YFSETQ. V was shortened by 2 bases and J by 0 bases, with 8 bases between the two germline ends. This CDR3 contains 14 residues. The CDR3 sequence is CASSLGRNQETQYF. The DNA for the CDR3 is TGCGCCAGCAGCTTAGGACGGAACCAAGAGACCCAGTACTTC.

The chain uses TRBV9 and TRBJ2-3; 8 nucleotides line up with TRBD1. The CDR3 spans 15 residues. Germline assignment: CDR1 SGDLS and CDR2 YYNGEE. The V segment lost 8 bases and the J segment 0 bases; nucleotides outside the gene matches: 8. CDR3 bases: TGTGCCAGTAAACAGGGGGGCAAAAGCACAGATACGCAGTATTTT. Translation: CASKQGGKSTDTQYF.

A few counts support this clonotype. The rearrangement uses TRBV5-1 and TRBJ1-3, with D uncertain. Germline V gives CDR1 SGHRS, CDR2 YFSETQ. The CDR3 length is 13 residues. V was clipped by 10 bases and J by 0 bases, with 11 bases between them. CDR3 nucleotide sequence: TGCGCCCCCTTATTGCCCTCTGGAAACACCATATATTTT. This encodes CAPLLPSGNTIYF.

This clonotype was seen a handful of times. V gene TRBV29-1 combines with J gene TRBJ2-2, with D hard to call. Germline CDR1 is SQVTM and CDR2 is ANQGSEA. Trimming pared 7 bases from V and 1 base from J, leaving 19 bases between. The CDR3 runs 16 residues. DNA for the CDR3: TGCAGCGCTCGGGTAGGGCCGGAAAAGAACACCGGGGAGCTGTTTTTT. This sequence encodes CSARVGPEKNTGELFF.

This clonotype was seen only a few times. The chain couples TRBV4-3 to TRBJ1-6, with unresolved D. CDR1 LGHNA and CDR2 YSLEER come from the germline V gene. The CDR3 is made up of 15 amino acids. Trimming removed 1 base from V and 9 bases from J, with 13 bases in between. In DNA form, the CDR3 reads TGCGCCAGCAGCCAAGGGCTCAGGTTTTCTTCACCCCTCCACTTT. It codes for CASSQGLRFSSPLHF.

V and J are TRBV12-3 or TRBV12-4 and TRBJ2-6; TRBD1 agrees at 10 bases. The CDR3 runs to 18 residues. V lost 5 bases, J lost 4 bases, and 11 bases stayed unmatched. For the CDR3, the DNA is TGTGCCAGCAGTCCCGGACAGGGGGATTTTTCCGGGGCCAACGTCCTGACTTTC. Protein: CASSPGQGDFSGANVLTF.

This clonotype was seen only a few times. The chain couples TRBV10-3 to TRBJ1-5, with D hard to call. The CDR3 has 12 amino acids. Germline CDR1 ENHRY, CDR2 SYGVKD. Trimming removed 8 bases from V and 2 bases from J, with 7 bases in between. The CDR3 region is CAIRERNQPQHF. DNA of the CDR3: TGTGCCATCCGGGAACGCAATCAGCCCCAGCATTTT.

Written as DNA, the CDR3 is TGCAGTGCTAGACAGGGGGCCTCTAATGAAAAACTGTTTTTT. Protein: CSARQGASNEKLFF. V gene TRBV20-1 combines with J gene TRBJ1-4; 8 bases fit TRBD1. Germline CDR1 is DFQATT and CDR2 is SNEGSKA (reference sequence). After removal of 2 bases from V and 3 bases from J, the junction contained 2 bases not matched to a gene. The CDR3 spans 14 residues.

The V and J genes are TRBV12-3 or TRBV12-4 and TRBJ2-1; TRBD1 matches 9 bases. CDR3 length equals 16 residues. V was pared by 5 bases and J by 7 bases, with 12 bases of the junction left unmatched. Here the CDR3 DNA reads TGTGCCAGCAGTCCCCCCCGGGACAGGGTCTTGAATGAGCAGTTCTTC. Translating it yields CASSPPRDRVLNEQFF.

The table lists this clonotype with a few counts. J is TRBJ1-3 and V is TRBV5-1; 10 bases agree with TRBD1. The germline CDR1 and CDR2 sequences are SGHRS and YFSETQ. This CDR3 region has 15 residues. Trimming cost V 3 bases and J 3 bases; bases outside gene matches: 3. In DNA form, the CDR3 reads TGCGCCAGCAGCTCGGACAGGGGGTATGGAAACACCATATATTTT. This translates into CASSSDRGYGNTIYF.

This clonotype has just a few counts. The chain links TRBV27 to TRBJ1-2; TRBD1 matches 8 bases. After removal of 2 bases from V and 1 base from J, the junction contained 6 bases not matched to a gene. The CDR3 extends over 16 amino acids. Germline CDR1 is MNHEY and CDR2 is SMNVEV (reference sequence). This chain's CDR3 is CASSLRRTGINYGYTF. The CDR3 DNA reads TGTGCCAGCAGTTTACGTCGGACAGGGATTAACTATGGCTACACCTTC.

The J gene is TRBJ1-2, the V gene TRBV12-3 or TRBV12-4, with D unclear. The CDR3 is 14 amino acids. V was clipped by 3 bases and J by 4 bases, with 12 bases between them. In nucleotides, the CDR3 is TGTGCCAGCAGTTTTGGCGGGCACACCTATGGCTACACCTTC. The encoded protein is CASSFGGHTYGYTF.

The rearrangement links TRBV12-3 or TRBV12-4 to TRBJ2-7, with 10 nucleotides matching TRBD2. The junction had 7 bases not matched to a gene; V was cut back by 5 bases and J by 3 bases. This CDR3 contains 15 residues. As DNA, the CDR3 is TGTGCCAGCAGTGGAAGACTAGCGGGCGACTACGAGCAGTACTTC. Translating gives CASSGRLAGDYEQYF.

V and J are TRBV20-1 and TRBJ1-4; tentatively, D is TRBD1 (5 bases). In germline, CDR1 is DFQATT, CDR2 SNEGSKA (reference sequence). Trimming took off 6 bases at V and 0 bases at J, with 11 bases between the two ends. CDR3 length: 14 amino acids. The CDR3 sequence: CSAGTSATNEKLFF. The CDR3 nucleotides read TGCAGTGCAGGGACGTCTGCAACTAATGAAAAACTGTTTTTT.

This clonotype occurred a few times. The J gene is TRBJ1-5, the V gene TRBV4-1; D unresolved. CDR1 is MGHRA, CDR2 YSYEKL, per germline. This CDR3 comprises 15 residues. Trimming stripped 0 bases from V and 4 bases from J, with 10 bases between. The CDR3 region is CASSQDGNRNQPQHF. Written as DNA, the CDR3 is TGCGCCAGCAGCCAAGACGGAAATAGAAATCAGCCCCAGCATTTT.

The V and J genes are TRBV7-9 and TRBJ2-7; the D gene could be TRBD1 or TRBD2 (7 bases each). Germline-derived CDR1 and CDR2 are SEHNR and FQNEAQ (reference sequence). V shed 5 bases and J shed 3 bases, with 14 bases lying between them. The CDR3 has 14 residues. The DNA for the CDR3 is TGTGCCAGCAGCGACCAGGGGGGGGGCTACGAGCAGTACTTC. Its translation: CASSDQGGGYEQYF.